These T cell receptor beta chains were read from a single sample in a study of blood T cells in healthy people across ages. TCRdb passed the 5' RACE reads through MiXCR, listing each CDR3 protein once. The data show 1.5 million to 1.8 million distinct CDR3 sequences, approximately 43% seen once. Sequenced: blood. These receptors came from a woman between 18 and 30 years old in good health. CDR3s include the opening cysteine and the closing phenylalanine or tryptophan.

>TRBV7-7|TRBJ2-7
CASSVDRVNEQYF
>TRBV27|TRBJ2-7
CASSLSDSTYEQYF
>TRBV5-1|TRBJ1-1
CASSLAGQGATEAFF
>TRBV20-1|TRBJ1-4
CSARGAFFEKLFF
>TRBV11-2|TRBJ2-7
CASSPRPTYEQYF
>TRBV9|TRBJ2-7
CASSVDGNWGDRGHHEQYF
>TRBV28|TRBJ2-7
CASSLAGGEQDF
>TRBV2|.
CASSVVRETQYF
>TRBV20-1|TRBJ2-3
CSARVFRGSADTQYF
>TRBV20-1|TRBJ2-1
CSAGGGGFNEQFF
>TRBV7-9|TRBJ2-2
CASKLTGELFF
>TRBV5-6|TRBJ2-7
CASSRPGTSRYEQYF
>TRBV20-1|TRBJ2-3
CSARPQVLSTDTQYF
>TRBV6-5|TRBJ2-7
CASSGRLGYEQYF
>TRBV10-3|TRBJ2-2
CAIRELPDTGELFF
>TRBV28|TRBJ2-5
CASSLSLYQETQYF
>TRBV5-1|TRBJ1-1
CASSLGWGNTEAFF
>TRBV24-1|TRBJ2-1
CATSGSDGGSYNEQFF